A selection of T cell receptor beta chains follows, all from one sample in a study of blood T cell repertoires in COVID-19. Sequenced by immunoSEQ multiplex PCR; TCRdb stores in-frame clones only, minus some. The table has under 400,000 clones, around 91% seen once; the top ten hold about 6.5%. The sequenced sample consisted of peripheral blood. The origin of the receptors is a man aged 18 to 30 with active or convalescent COVID-19. Each CDR3 is given with its conserved first and last residue. Fields, in order: clone size, D gene, V gene, J gene, CDR3 DNA, CDR3 protein. A D gene is named only where the DNA matches it firmly. Size is omitted from some rows. Given values are once, few, many or a class for expanded clones.

abundance: .; d_gene: TRBD1; v_gene: TRBV10-3; j_gene: TRBJ1-6; CDR3nt: TGTGCCATCATGGGGACAGGGGGAAATTCACCCCTCCACTTT; CDR3aa: CAIMGTGGNSPLHF
abundance: .; d_gene: .; v_gene: TRBV7-6; j_gene: TRBJ2-2; CDR3nt: TGTGCCAGCAGCTTAGGGACAGTCTTAGGGGCCGGGGAGCTGTTTTTT; CDR3aa: CASSLGTVLGAGELFF
abundance: .; d_gene: TRBD1; v_gene: TRBV7-9; j_gene: TRBJ2-7; CDR3nt: TGTGCCAGCAGCTTAAAGGACAGGGGCAACGAGCAGTACTTC; CDR3aa: CASSLKDRGNEQYF
abundance: .; d_gene: TRBD2; v_gene: TRBV3-1/TRBV3-2; j_gene: TRBJ2-3; CDR3nt: TGTGCCAGCAGCACCTGGACTAGCGGTTTAACAGATACGCAGTATTTT; CDR3aa: CASSTWTSGLTDTQYF
abundance: .; d_gene: TRBD1; v_gene: TRBV15; j_gene: TRBJ2-5; CDR3nt: TGTGCCACCAGCAGAGAGGGGACAGGGGGCGTTGAGACCCAGTACTTC; CDR3aa: CATSREGTGGVETQYF
abundance: .; d_gene: .; v_gene: TRBV27; j_gene: TRBJ1-1; CDR3nt: TGTGCCAGCAGTCTCTTGACAACGAACACTGAAGCTTTCTTT; CDR3aa: CASSLLTTNTEAFF
abundance: .; d_gene: .; v_gene: TRBV5-1; j_gene: TRBJ2-5; CDR3nt: TGCGCCAGCAGCTTGGCCCGAGAGACCCAGTACTTC; CDR3aa: CASSLARETQYF
abundance: .; d_gene: .; v_gene: TRBV7-6; j_gene: TRBJ2-1; CDR3nt: TGTGCCAGCAGCCCCCGACCAACCTCGGCGGAGGAGCAGTTCTTC; CDR3aa: CASSPRPTSAEEQFF
abundance: .; d_gene: TRBD2; v_gene: TRBV7-2; j_gene: TRBJ2-5; CDR3nt: TGTGCCGAAAACTCGGCGGGAGGACCTCAAGAGACCCAGTACTTC; CDR3aa: CAENSAGGPQETQYF
abundance: .; d_gene: .; v_gene: TRBV4-2; j_gene: TRBJ1-1; CDR3nt: TGTGCCAGCAGCCAAGCCATGACTCACACTGAAGCTTTCTTT; CDR3aa: CASSQAMTHTEAFF
abundance: .; d_gene: .; v_gene: TRBV27; j_gene: TRBJ2-1; CDR3nt: TGTGCCAGCAGCCTATGGGGGGCTAGCGGACCCTACAATGAGCAGTTCTTC; CDR3aa: CASSLWGASGPYNEQFF
abundance: .; d_gene: .; v_gene: TRBV6-5; j_gene: TRBJ1-5; CDR3nt: TGTGCCAGCACAGACGGGGGTCTTAGCAATCAGCCCCAGCATTTT; CDR3aa: CASTDGGLSNQPQHF
abundance: .; d_gene: .; v_gene: TRBV29-1; j_gene: TRBJ1-6; CDR3nt: TGCAGCGACCTCCCTACAGGCCCGAAGGGAAATTCACCCCTCCACTTT; CDR3aa: CSDLPTGPKGNSPLHF
abundance: .; d_gene: .; v_gene: TRBV4-1; j_gene: TRBJ2-4; CDR3nt: TGCGCCAGCAGCCAACTCCTATTCGTAATCCCAATTCTAGCCAAAAACATTCAGTACTTC; CDR3aa: CASSQLLFVIPILAKNIQYF
abundance: .; d_gene: .; v_gene: TRBV5-6; j_gene: TRBJ1-3; CDR3nt: TGTGCCAGCAGCTTTGACAGCTCTGGAAACACCATATATTTT; CDR3aa: CASSFDSSGNTIYF
abundance: once; d_gene: .; v_gene: TRBV3-1/TRBV3-2; j_gene: TRBJ1-2; CDR3nt: TGTGCCAGCAGCCAAGGCAGGAACTATGGCTACACCTTC; CDR3aa: CASSQGRNYGYTF
abundance: .; d_gene: TRBD1; v_gene: TRBV2; j_gene: TRBJ1-1; CDR3nt: TGTGCCAGCAGTTCAAATCCGACAGGGCCGGTGAACACTGAAGCTTTCTTT; CDR3aa: CASSSNPTGPVNTEAFF
abundance: .; d_gene: TRBD1; v_gene: TRBV28; j_gene: TRBJ1-2; CDR3nt: TGTGCCAGCAGGCCGCATGGACAGGGGGACTATGGCTACACCTTC; CDR3aa: CASRPHGQGDYGYTF
abundance: once; d_gene: .; v_gene: TRBV15; j_gene: TRBJ1-2; CDR3nt: TGTGCCACCAGCTCGGGAGTGAACTATGGCTACACCTTC; CDR3aa: CATSSGVNYGYTF
abundance: .; d_gene: .; v_gene: TRBV19; j_gene: TRBJ2-3; CDR3nt: TGTGCCAGTAGTATAAGCTATCCAGATACGCAGTATTTT; CDR3aa: CASSISYPDTQYF
abundance: .; d_gene: TRBD1; v_gene: TRBV19; j_gene: TRBJ1-5; CDR3nt: TGTGCCACCCGGACAGGGTTGGTTTCCAATCAGCCCCAGCATTTT; CDR3aa: CATRTGLVSNQPQHF
abundance: .; d_gene: TRBD1; v_gene: TRBV6-5; j_gene: TRBJ1-2; CDR3nt: TGTGCCAGCAAAGACGGGACAGTGGAGACTCGGGGCTACACCTTC; CDR3aa: CASKDGTVETRGYTF
abundance: few; d_gene: TRBD1; v_gene: TRBV24-1; j_gene: TRBJ2-1; CDR3nt: TGTGCCACCAGTGACCCAGGTCAGGGGGCGTATGAGCAGTTCTTC; CDR3aa: CATSDPGQGAYEQFF
abundance: once; d_gene: TRBD1; v_gene: TRBV6-5; j_gene: TRBJ2-2; CDR3nt: TGTGCCAGTGTGGTGCGACAGGGTTACACCGGGGAGCTGTTTTTT; CDR3aa: CASVVRQGYTGELFF
abundance: .; d_gene: TRBD1; v_gene: TRBV9; j_gene: TRBJ1-6; CDR3nt: TGTGCCAGCAGCGCCGGACAGGGTTTCCCCTATAATTCACCCCTCCACTTT; CDR3aa: CASSAGQGFPYNSPLHF
abundance: once; d_gene: .; v_gene: TRBV7-2; j_gene: TRBJ1-4; CDR3nt: TGTGCCAGCAGCTTAGGCGCCCGAGCGAGGGCTGAAAAACTGTTTTTT; CDR3aa: CASSLGARARAEKLFF
abundance: .; d_gene: .; v_gene: TRBV19; j_gene: TRBJ2-3; CDR3nt: TGTGCCAGTAGTATCGCGCTAGCCCGAGATACGCAGTATTTT; CDR3aa: CASSIALARDTQYF
abundance: .; d_gene: .; v_gene: TRBV18; j_gene: TRBJ2-1; CDR3nt: TGTGCCAGCTCACCCCCCACGGTGAACAATGAGCAGTTCTTC; CDR3aa: CASSPPTVNNEQFF
abundance: .; d_gene: .; v_gene: TRBV5-3; j_gene: TRBJ1-6; CDR3nt: TGTGCCAGAAGAGCTGAGGTTTTTCCCTATAATTCACCCCTCCACTTT; CDR3aa: CARRAEVFPYNSPLHF
abundance: once; d_gene: .; v_gene: TRBV3-1/TRBV3-2; j_gene: TRBJ1-1; CDR3nt: TGTGCCAGCAGCCTTACCGACGGCATCGGGGCTTTCTTT; CDR3aa: CASSLTDGIGAFF
abundance: .; d_gene: .; v_gene: TRBV19; j_gene: TRBJ2-1; CDR3nt: TGTGCCAGTACGGCTCGCACGGGTCTAACGAAGAATGAGCAGTTCTTC; CDR3aa: CASTARTGLTKNEQFF
abundance: .; d_gene: TRBD1; v_gene: TRBV19; j_gene: TRBJ1-2; CDR3nt: TGTGCCAGTAGTATAGTCTTCGGACAGGGCTATGGCTACACCTTC; CDR3aa: CASSIVFGQGYGYTF
abundance: .; d_gene: TRBD2; v_gene: TRBV4-1; j_gene: TRBJ2-5; CDR3nt: TGCGCCAGCAGCCAGGGACTACTGGGAGAGACCCAGTACTTC; CDR3aa: CASSQGLLGETQYF
abundance: .; d_gene: TRBD1; v_gene: TRBV11-3; j_gene: TRBJ2-1; CDR3nt: TGTGCCAGCAGCAGCGGACAGGGGGCAACTAACCATGAGCAGTTCTTC; CDR3aa: CASSSGQGATNHEQFF
abundance: .; d_gene: .; v_gene: TRBV28; j_gene: TRBJ1-2; CDR3nt: TGTGCCAGCAGTAAGGCCCAGGGTCCCACTTCCCACTATGGCTACACCTTC; CDR3aa: CASSKAQGPTSHYGYTF
abundance: .; d_gene: TRBD1; v_gene: TRBV14; j_gene: TRBJ1-1; CDR3nt: TGTGCCAGCAGCCAAGATGGCAGGGGGCGGTCGGACACTGAAGCTTTCTTT; CDR3aa: CASSQDGRGRSDTEAFF
abundance: .; d_gene: TRBD1; v_gene: TRBV18; j_gene: TRBJ1-2; CDR3nt: TGTGCCAGCTCACCAGGGACAGGGATGGACTATGGCTACACCTTC; CDR3aa: CASSPGTGMDYGYTF
abundance: .; d_gene: TRBD1; v_gene: TRBV6-5; j_gene: TRBJ2-7; CDR3nt: TGTGCCGTAGAGCGACAGGGGATTTTGGACGAGCAGTACTTC; CDR3aa: CAVERQGILDEQYF
abundance: .; d_gene: .; v_gene: TRBV28; j_gene: TRBJ2-1; CDR3nt: TGTGCCAGCAGTGAGGTACGAGGTGAGCAGTTCTTC; CDR3aa: CASSEVRGEQFF
abundance: once; d_gene: TRBD1; v_gene: TRBV14; j_gene: TRBJ1-3; CDR3nt: TGTGCCAGCAGCCAGTTGGACAGGGCTGGAAACACCATATATTTT; CDR3aa: CASSQLDRAGNTIYF
abundance: few; d_gene: .; v_gene: TRBV6-4; j_gene: TRBJ2-2; CDR3nt: TGTGCCAGCAGTTCAGTGAACACCGGGGAGCTGTTTTTT; CDR3aa: CASSSVNTGELFF
abundance: .; d_gene: .; v_gene: TRBV4-1; j_gene: TRBJ1-2; CDR3nt: TGCGCCAGCAGCCAAGCGAACAGGATCTATGGCTACACCTTC; CDR3aa: CASSQANRIYGYTF